One and the same sample provided the 25 T cell receptor beta chains below, sequenced in a study of molecular identifiers for immune sequencing clone quantification. TCRdb itself ran the PCR reads through MiXCR, one entry per CDR3 protein. The sample comprises 460,000 or so distinct CDR3 sequences, about a fifth of which are singletons, and 0.7% to 1% rests with the top ten. Sequencing was done on a sample of naive CD8+ T cells from blood, with Jurkat cell RNA spiked in. The subset was: FACS-sorted CD8+CD4-CCR7+CD45RA+ naive T cells. These receptor sequences come from a human donor in good health. Some libraries in this study had Jurkat cell RNA spiked in.

This clonotype was counted a few times. V gene TRBV20-1 combines with J gene TRBJ2-2; possibly TRBD1 or TRBD2 for D (5 bases each). Germline-derived CDR1 and CDR2 are DFQATT and SNEGSKA (reference sequence). The CDR3 totals 18 residues. The V gene lost 0 bases and the J gene lost 7 bases, with 24 bases spanning the gap. CDR3 nucleotide sequence: TGCAGTGCTAGAGATTTAAGGGCCCGGGGCGGGTACCTCGGGGAGCTGTTTTTT. Amino acids: CSARDLRARGGYLGELFF.

This clonotype showed up just once. This could be a read error, since a much larger clone is one nucleotide away. This chain uses TRBV6-5 with TRBJ1-2; tentative D call: TRBD1 (5 bases). Germline CDR1 MNHEY, CDR2 SVGAGI. The CDR3 runs to 14 residues. V gave up 4 bases and J gave up 5 bases, with 14 bases separating them. The CDR3 loop is CASSCVGRGYGYTF. CDR3 in DNA: TGTGCCAGCAGTTGTGTGGGGCGCGGGTATGGCTACACCTTC.

This clonotype was seen a few times. The gene calls are TRBV3-1 and TRBJ2-7, with D perhaps TRBD2 (5 bases). The CDR3 has 13 amino acids. Trimming removed 4 bases at V and 7 bases at J, with 14 bases between. Germline V gene data show CDR1 as LGHDT and CDR2 as YNNKEL (reference sequence). CDR3 amino acids: CASSRLRTGEQYF. The CDR3 DNA is TGTGCCAGCAGCCGTTTGAGGACGGGAGAGCAGTACTTC.

Comments on this clonotype: A much bigger clone sits one base away, suggesting this may be a read error. This sequence joins TRBV29-1 and TRBJ2-3; D uncertain. The CDR3 covers 14 residues. Germline V gene sequence: CDR1 SQVTM, CDR2 ANQGSEA. The CDR3 here is CSVEDPAYTDTRYF. The CDR3, as DNA: TGCAGCGTTGAAGATCCGGCGTACACAGATACGCGGTATTTT.

In the case of this clonotype: It may be a read error: a sequence one base away is much more abundant. This chain links TRBV19 with TRBJ2-6; the D call may be TRBD1 or TRBD2 (6 bases each). The germline V gene encodes CDR1 LNHDA and CDR2 SQIVND (reference sequence). V was pared by 10 bases and J by 2 bases, with 12 bases between. The CDR3 contains 14 residues. Here the CDR3 reads CATERGPGANVLTF. The CDR3 coding sequence is TGTGCCACGGAACGGGGGCCTGGGGCCAACGTCCTGACTTTC.

Ten or more counts support this clonotype. The rearrangement joins TRBV5-1 to TRBJ1-1; TRBD1 might be the D (5 bases). The V gene's germline CDR1 is SGHRS and CDR2 YFSETQ. The CDR3 loop spans 14 amino acids. V was pared by 0 bases and J by 1 base, with 7 bases between. Here the CDR3 DNA reads TGCGCCAGCAGCTTGGAAGGACAGAACACTGAAGCTTTCTTT. It encodes CASSLEGQNTEAFF. The full variable domain, rest sourced from reference TRBV5-1 and TRBJ1-1, is KAGVTQTPRYLIKTRGQQVTLSCSPISGHRSVSWYQQTPGQGLQFLFEYFSETQRNKGNFPGRFSGRQFSNSRSEMNVSTLELGDSALYLCASSLEGQNTEAFFGQGTRLTVV.

For this clonotype: This could be a read error, since a much larger clone is one nucleotide away. The CDR3 coding sequence is TGTGCCAGCTCAGACAGGGTTATGGACACTGAAGCTTTCTTT. Protein: CASSDRVMDTEAFF. The chain employs TRBV28 and TRBJ1-1, with TRBD1 matching 7 bases. There are 14 residues in the CDR3. In germline, CDR1 is MDHEN, CDR2 SYDVKM. Trimming removed 8 bases from V and 3 bases from J; junction bases left unmatched: 9.

This clonotype was picked up a small number of times. V usage is TRBV27 and J usage is TRBJ2-3, with TRBD1 matching over 8 bases. V was pared by 2 bases and J by 5 bases, with 6 bases of the junction left unmatched. Looked up from germline, CDR1 is MNHEY and CDR2 is SMNVEV (reference sequence). The CDR3 consists of 15 residues. In DNA form, the CDR3 reads TGTGCCAGCAGTTTAGTTCAGGGGGCGCAAGATACGCAGTATTTT. Translating gives CASSLVQGAQDTQYF.

Of note for this clonotype: With a much larger clone just one base away, this may be a read error. V gene TRBV4-3 combines with J gene TRBJ1-4; a possible D gene is TRBD1 (5 bases). This CDR3 contains 16 residues. Looked up from germline, CDR1 is LGHNA and CDR2 is YSLEER. As DNA, the CDR3 is TGCGCCAGCAGCCAGGACCGAAGGGGTTCCTATGAAAAACTGCTTTTT. Its protein is CASSQDRRGSYEKLLF.

This clonotype has more than one count but fewer than ten. This rearrangement joins TRBV11-1 to TRBJ2-7; 9 bases are shared with TRBD1. The CDR3 is 18 amino acids. The trim removed 0 bases at V and 3 bases at J, leaving 12 bases unmatched. Germline CDR1 is SGHAT and CDR2 is FQDESV (reference sequence). CDR3 protein: CASSLAPRGTGSYYEQYF. DNA for the CDR3: TGTGCCAGCAGCTTAGCTCCGAGGGGGACAGGGTCGTACTACGAGCAGTACTTC.

The chain employs TRBV18 and TRBJ1-4, with unresolved D. CDR1 KGHSH and CDR2 LQKENI come from the germline V gene. The length of the CDR3 is 15 residues. V was clipped by 1 base and J by 3 bases, with 9 bases between them. This CDR3 reads CASSPREASNEKLFF. The CDR3 coding sequence is TGTGCCAGCTCACCACGGGAAGCCTCTAATGAAAAACTGTTTTTT.

This sequence joins TRBV7-9 and TRBJ2-7; possible D gene TRBD1, 5 bases. V lost 5 bases, J lost 2 bases, and 13 bases lay in between. The CDR3 totals 14 residues. CDR1 and CDR2 (germline): SEHNR, FQNEAQ (reference sequence). CDR3 region: CASSPQGPAYEQYF. CDR3 sequence (DNA): TGTGCCAGCAGCCCCCAGGGCCCAGCCTACGAGCAGTACTTC.

On this clonotype: The junction departs from the called germline gene at one end, perhaps through a read error. The V gene is TRBV27, the J gene TRBJ2-3, with 10 positions matching TRBD2. The CDR3 runs to 17 residues. The V gene's germline CDR1 is MNHEY and CDR2 SMNVEV (reference sequence). CDR3 amino acids: CASGLLERGGVVDTQYF. In DNA, the CDR3 is TGTGCCAGCGGTTTACTCGAGCGGGGGGGAGTAGTGGATACGCAGTATTTT.

With respect to this clonotype: At one end, the junction sequence differs from germline, possibly due to a read error. The V call is TRBV7-9, the J call TRBJ2-1; no firm D call. Germline lookup yields CDR1 SEHNR and CDR2 FQNEAQ (reference sequence). The CDR3 is made up of 13 amino acids. The CDR3 region has the DNA TGTGCCAGCGGCTTAGCCTCCTACAATGAGCAGTTCTTC. Protein product: CASGLASYNEQFF.

Remarks on this clonotype: Possible read error: a much larger clone is one base away. The V call is TRBV7-9, the J call TRBJ2-1; D could derive from TRBD1 or TRBD2 (5 bases each). The CDR3 loop spans 15 amino acids. Trimming cost V 5 bases and J 4 bases, with 15 bases left between them. Germline V gene lookup returns CDR1 SEHNR and CDR2 FQNEAQ (reference sequence). The DNA of the CDR3 is TGTGCCAGCAGCGCCGAGGGACGGTTATACAATGAGCAGTTCTTC. It codes for CASSAEGRLYNEQFF. The variable domain in full, with the rest retrieved from reference TRBV7-9 and TRBJ2-1, is DTGVSQNPRHKITKRGQNVTFRCDPISEHNRLYWYRQTLGQGPEFLTYFQNEAQLEKSRLLSDRFSAERPKGSFSTLEIQRTEQGDSAMYLCASSAEGRLYNEQFFGPGTRLTVL.

In the case of this clonotype: A much larger clone lies one base from this, so it may be a read error. V and J are TRBV7-3 and TRBJ2-1, with D possibly matching TRBD1 (6 bases). The CDR3 covers 15 residues. V was clipped by 5 bases and J by 8 bases, with 19 bases between them. Per the germline V gene, CDR1 is SGHTA and CDR2 is FQGTGA. The CDR3 is CASSIGGASIDEQFF. DNA of the CDR3: TGTGCCAGCAGCATAGGGGGAGCCAGCATTGATGAGCAGTTCTTC. Combining the CDR3 with reference TRBV7-3 and TRBJ2-1 gives the whole variable domain GAGVSQTPSNKVTEKGKYVELRCDPISGHTALYWYRQSLGQGPEFLIYFQGTGAADDSGLPNDRFFAVRPEGSVSTLKIQRTERGDSAVYLCASSIGGASIDEQFFGPGTRLTVL.

The J gene is TRBJ1-2, the V gene TRBV14; D is uncertain. With 0 bases removed from V and 3 bases from J, the gap between germline ends came to 11 bases. The CDR3 spans 15 residues. Looked up from germline, CDR1 is SGHDN and CDR2 is FVKESK. CDR3 residues: CASSQDFGTDYGYTF. CDR3 DNA sequence: TGTGCCAGCAGCCAAGATTTTGGTACAGACTATGGCTACACCTTC.

The genes are TRBV5-1 and TRBJ2-2; D may be TRBD1 or TRBD2 (5 bases each). CDR1 and CDR2 (germline): SGHRS, YFSETQ. V was clipped by 2 bases and J by 3 bases, with 11 bases between them. This CDR3 has 15 amino acids. The CDR3 bases are TGCGCCAGCAGCTTCGAGGGGAAGGACACCGGGGAGCTGTTTTTT. Protein product: CASSFEGKDTGELFF.

The CDR3 protein is CSARSGRGSYEQYF. The CDR3 coding sequence is TGCAGTGCCCGTAGCGGGAGGGGGTCCTACGAGCAGTACTTC. The V call is TRBV20-1, the J call TRBJ2-7, with 11 bases fitting TRBD2. Germline V gene lookup returns CDR1 DFQATT and CDR2 SNEGSKA (reference sequence). This CDR3 comprises 14 residues. After removal of 6 bases from V and 1 base from J, the junction contained 5 bases not matched to a gene.

Remarks on this clonotype: This probably arose from a read error, given a far larger clone one base away. The gene calls are TRBV5-1 and TRBJ2-7, with 12 bases that match TRBD2. The CDR3 spans 14 residues. V shed 4 bases, J shed 5 bases, and the junction held 4 bases outside the gene matches. Germline assignment: CDR1 SGHRS and CDR2 YFSETQ. CDR3 sequence: CASSPTSGGHEQYF. The CDR3 DNA sequence: TGCGCCAGCAGCCCGACTAGCGGGGGCCACGAGCAGTACTTC.

This clonotype has at least ten counts. This chain uses TRBV7-2 with TRBJ1-1; a weak D match, TRBD1 (6 bases). This CDR3 is built from 14 residues. V gave up 4 bases and J gave up 4 bases, with 13 bases separating them. The germline V gene encodes CDR1 SGHTA and CDR2 FQGNSA. Written as DNA, the CDR3 is TGTGCCAGCAGCTCATCCGGGGGGCCCACTGAAGCTTTCTTT. Translated, it gives CASSSSGGPTEAFF.

A word on this clonotype: One junction end disagrees with the germline gene, perhaps due to a read error. The chain employs TRBV6-5 and TRBJ2-1, with D possibly matching TRBD2 (5 bases). This CDR3 is 13 amino acids long. Germline V CDR1 and CDR2: MNHEY, SVGAGI. The chain's CDR3 is CASSYSGDKEQFF. The CDR3 DNA follows: TGTGCCAGCAGTTACAGCGGAGACAAAGAGCAGTTCTTC.

On this clonotype: One base away lies a much larger clone, so this may be a sequencing read error. The CDR3 here is CASSRRTGGPSEQYF. CDR3 DNA: TGCGCCAGCAGCCGAAGGACAGGGGGCCCGAGCGAGCAGTACTTC. The chain has TRBV4-3 and TRBJ2-7, with TRBD1 identical over 11 bases. J was trimmed by 6 bases and V by 4 bases; bases with no gene match: 8. This CDR3 contains 15 residues. Per germline, CDR1 LGHNA and CDR2 YSLEER.

V is TRBV19 and J is TRBJ2-1; tentative D call: TRBD2 (5 bases). Germline V lookup: CDR1 LNHDA, CDR2 SQIVND (reference sequence). CDR3 length: 15 residues. V gave up 3 bases and J gave up 2 bases, with 11 bases separating them. The CDR3 sequence is CASSIGAAPYNEQFF. The CDR3 DNA is TGTGCCAGTAGTATTGGAGCGGCACCCTACAATGAGCAGTTCTTC. The full variable domain, in which reference TRBV19 and TRBJ2-1 provide the parts outside the CDR3, is DGGITQSPKYLFRKEGQNVTLSCEQNLNHDAMYWYRQDPGQGLRLIYYSQIVNDFQKGDIAEGYSVSREKKESFPLTVTSAQKNPTAFYLCASSIGAAPYNEQFFGPGTRLTVL.

The rearrangement uses TRBV19 and TRBJ2-7; no clear D gene. This CDR3 region has 13 residues. V gave up 5 bases and J gave up 5 bases, with 13 bases separating them. Germline loops: CDR1 LNHDA, CDR2 SQIVND (reference sequence). The CDR3 DNA reads TGTGCCAGTAGTGCGGCCTCAGGTCACGAGCAGTACTTC. Translation gives CASSAASGHEQYF.